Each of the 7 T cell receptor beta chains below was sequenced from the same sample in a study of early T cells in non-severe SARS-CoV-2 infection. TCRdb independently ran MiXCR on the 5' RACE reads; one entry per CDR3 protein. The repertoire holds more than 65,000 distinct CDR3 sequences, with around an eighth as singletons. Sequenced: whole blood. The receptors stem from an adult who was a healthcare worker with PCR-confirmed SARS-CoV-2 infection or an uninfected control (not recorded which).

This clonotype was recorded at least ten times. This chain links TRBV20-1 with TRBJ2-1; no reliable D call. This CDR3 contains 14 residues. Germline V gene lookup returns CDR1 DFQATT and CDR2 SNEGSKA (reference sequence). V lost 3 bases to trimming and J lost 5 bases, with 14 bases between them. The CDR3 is CSASSNKANNEQFF. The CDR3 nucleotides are TGCAGTGCTAGTTCCAACAAAGCGAACAATGAGCAGTTCTTC.

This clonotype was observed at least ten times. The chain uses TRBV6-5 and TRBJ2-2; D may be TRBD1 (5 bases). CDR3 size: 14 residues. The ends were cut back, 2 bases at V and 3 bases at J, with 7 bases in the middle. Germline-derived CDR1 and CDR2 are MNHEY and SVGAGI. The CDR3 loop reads CASSYKGYTGELFF. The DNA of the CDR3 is TGTGCCAGCAGTTACAAGGGGTACACCGGGGAGCTGTTTTTT.

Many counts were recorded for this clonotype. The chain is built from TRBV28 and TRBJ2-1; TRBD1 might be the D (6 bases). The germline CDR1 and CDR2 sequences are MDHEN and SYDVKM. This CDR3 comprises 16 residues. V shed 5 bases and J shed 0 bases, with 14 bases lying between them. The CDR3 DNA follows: TGTGCCAGCAGTACCCCAGGGGCTAGCTCCTACAATGAGCAGTTCTTC. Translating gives CASSTPGASSYNEQFF.

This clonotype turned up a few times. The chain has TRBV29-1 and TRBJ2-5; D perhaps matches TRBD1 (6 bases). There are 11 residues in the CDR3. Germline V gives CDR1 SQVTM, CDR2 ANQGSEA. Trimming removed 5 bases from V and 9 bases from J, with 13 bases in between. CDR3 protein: CSVRAAGAQYF. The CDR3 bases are TGCAGCGTTAGGGCCGCAGGGGCCCAGTACTTC.

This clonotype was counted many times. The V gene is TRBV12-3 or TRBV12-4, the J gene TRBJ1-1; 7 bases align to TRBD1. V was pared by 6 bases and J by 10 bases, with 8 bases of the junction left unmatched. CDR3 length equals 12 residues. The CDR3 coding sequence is TGTGCCAGCAGCCAGAGACAGGGCGGAGCTTTCTTT. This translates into CASSQRQGGAFF.

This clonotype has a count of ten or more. The CDR3 coding sequence is TGTGCCAGCAGCTTAGACTTCTCCTACGAGCAGTACTTC. The encoded protein is CASSLDFSYEQYF. The chain recombines TRBV7-2 with TRBJ2-7; no clear D gene. The germline V gene has CDR1 SGHTA and CDR2 FQGNSA. This CDR3 is 13 amino acids long. The ends were cut back, 1 base at V and 0 bases at J, with 4 bases in the middle.

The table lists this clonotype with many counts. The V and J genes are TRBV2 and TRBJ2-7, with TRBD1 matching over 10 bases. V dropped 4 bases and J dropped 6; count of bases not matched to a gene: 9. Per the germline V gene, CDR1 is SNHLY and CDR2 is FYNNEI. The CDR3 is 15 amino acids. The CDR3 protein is CASSGIDRGRSEQYF. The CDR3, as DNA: TGTGCCAGCAGTGGAATCGACAGGGGGCGAAGCGAGCAGTACTTC.